This T cell receptor (beta chain) was sequenced in a study of T-cell reconstitution after alpha-beta-depleted transplantation in children. V lost 5 bases to trimming and J lost 6 bases, with 17 bases between them. The CDR3 totals 15 residues. Germline V lookup: CDR1 SGHTA, CDR2 FQGNSA. The TCRbeta library incorporated unique molecular identifiers. TCRdb re-derived calls from the PCR reads in MiXCR, one entry per CDR3 protein. The table lists 640,000 or so distinct CDR3 sequences, roughly 17% of them singletons, with 1.1% in the top ten. This clonotype appeared many times. The chain combines TRBV7-2 with TRBJ2-1; no definite D call. The clonotype was recovered from a human donor who donated a stem cell graft to a child with acute myeloid leukemia. Sequenced material: PBMCs from the stem cell graft donor, taken from the stem cell graft. The chain's CDR3 is CASSVAVGVGNEQFF. In DNA, the CDR3 is TGTGCCAGCAGCGTTGCAGTTGGGGTGGGCAATGAGCAGTTCTTC.